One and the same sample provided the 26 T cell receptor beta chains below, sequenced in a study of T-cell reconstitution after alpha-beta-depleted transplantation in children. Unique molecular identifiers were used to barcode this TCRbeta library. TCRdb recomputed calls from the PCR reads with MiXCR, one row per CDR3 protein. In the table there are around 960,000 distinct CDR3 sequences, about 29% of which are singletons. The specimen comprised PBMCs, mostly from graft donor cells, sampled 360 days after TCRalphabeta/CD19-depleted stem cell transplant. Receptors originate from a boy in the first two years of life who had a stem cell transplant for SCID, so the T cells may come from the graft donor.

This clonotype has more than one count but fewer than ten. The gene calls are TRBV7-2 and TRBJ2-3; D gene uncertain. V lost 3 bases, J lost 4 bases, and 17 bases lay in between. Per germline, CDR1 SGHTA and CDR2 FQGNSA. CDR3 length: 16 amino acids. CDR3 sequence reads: CASSFFLGRSADTQYF. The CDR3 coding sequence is TGTGCCAGCAGCTTTTTTCTAGGTCGGAGCGCAGATACGCAGTATTTT.

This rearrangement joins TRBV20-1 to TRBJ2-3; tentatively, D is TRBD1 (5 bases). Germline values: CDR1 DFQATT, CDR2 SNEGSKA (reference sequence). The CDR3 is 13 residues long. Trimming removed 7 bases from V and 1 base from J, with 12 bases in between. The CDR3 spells CSGLRARTDTQYF. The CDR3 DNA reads TGCAGTGGCCTCAGGGCACGCACAGATACGCAGTATTTT.

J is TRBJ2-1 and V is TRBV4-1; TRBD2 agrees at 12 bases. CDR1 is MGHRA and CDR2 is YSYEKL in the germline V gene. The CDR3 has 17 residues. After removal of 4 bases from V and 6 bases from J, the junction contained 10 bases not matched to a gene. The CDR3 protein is CASSPFPGLAGINEQFF. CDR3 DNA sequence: TGCGCCAGCAGCCCGTTCCCTGGACTAGCGGGGATCAATGAGCAGTTCTTC.

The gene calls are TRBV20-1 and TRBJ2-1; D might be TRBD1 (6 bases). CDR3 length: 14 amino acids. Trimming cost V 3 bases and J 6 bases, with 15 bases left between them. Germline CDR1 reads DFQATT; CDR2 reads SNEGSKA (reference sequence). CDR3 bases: TGCAGTGCTAGTTCTCGGACAGTCCCCAATGAGCAGTTCTTC. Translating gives CSASSRTVPNEQFF.

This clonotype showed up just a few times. CDR3 DNA: TGCAGTGCTAGTCATCGGGGGGGGCTGGGAGATACGCAGTATTTT. Protein sequence: CSASHRGGLGDTQYF. The chain carries TRBV20-1 and TRBJ2-3; TRBD2 matches at 8 bases. Germline values: CDR1 DFQATT, CDR2 SNEGSKA (reference sequence). With V trimmed by 3 bases and J by 5 bases, 10 bases remained unmatched. The CDR3 length is 15 residues.

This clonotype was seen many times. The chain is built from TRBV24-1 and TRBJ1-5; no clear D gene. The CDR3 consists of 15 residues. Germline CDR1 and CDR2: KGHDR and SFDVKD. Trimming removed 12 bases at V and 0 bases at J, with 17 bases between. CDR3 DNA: TGTGCCGCGCATTCCCATCTTCGTAGCAATCAGCCCCAGCATTTT. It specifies CAAHSHLRSNQPQHF.

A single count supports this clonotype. The CDR3 loop is CAVRDLTGEQYF. The CDR3 coding sequence is TGTGCCGTCCGGGACCTAACGGGGGAGCAGTACTTC. The chain combines TRBV10-3 with TRBJ2-7; D is perhaps TRBD1 or TRBD2 (5 bases each). CDR3 size: 12 residues. Trimming stripped 11 bases from V and 7 bases from J, with 18 bases between. In germline, CDR1 is ENHRY, CDR2 SYGVKD.

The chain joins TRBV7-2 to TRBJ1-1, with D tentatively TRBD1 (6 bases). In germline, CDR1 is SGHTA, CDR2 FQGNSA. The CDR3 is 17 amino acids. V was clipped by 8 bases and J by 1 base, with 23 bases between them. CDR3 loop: CASQLRGDTGKNTEAFF. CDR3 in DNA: TGTGCCAGCCAGCTTAGGGGGGACACGGGAAAGAACACTGAAGCTTTCTTT. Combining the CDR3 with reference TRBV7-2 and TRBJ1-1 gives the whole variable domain GAGVSQSPSNKVTEKGKDVELRCDPISGHTALYWYRQSLGQGLEFLIYFQGNSAPDKSGLPSDRFSAERTGGSVSTLTIQRTQQEDSAVYLCASQLRGDTGKNTEAFFGQGTRLTVV.

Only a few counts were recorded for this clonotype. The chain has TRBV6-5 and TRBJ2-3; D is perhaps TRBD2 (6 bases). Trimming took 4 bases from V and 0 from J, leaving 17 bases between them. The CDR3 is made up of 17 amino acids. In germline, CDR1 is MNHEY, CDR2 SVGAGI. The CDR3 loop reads CASSSEPLASSTDTQYF. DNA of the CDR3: TGTGCCAGCAGTTCCGAGCCCCTAGCGTCTAGCACAGATACGCAGTATTTT.

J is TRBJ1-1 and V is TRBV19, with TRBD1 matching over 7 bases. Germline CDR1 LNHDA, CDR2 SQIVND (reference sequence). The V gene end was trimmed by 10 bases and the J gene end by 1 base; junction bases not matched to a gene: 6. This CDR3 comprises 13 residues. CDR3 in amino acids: CATGDRGNTEAFF. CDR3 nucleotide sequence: TGTGCCACCGGGGACAGAGGGAACACTGAAGCTTTCTTT. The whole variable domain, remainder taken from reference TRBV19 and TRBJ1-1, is DGGITQSPKYLFRKEGQNVTLSCEQNLNHDAMYWYRQDPGQGLRLIYYSQIVNDFQKGDIAEGYSVSREKKESFPLTVTSAQKNPTAFYLCATGDRGNTEAFFGQGTRLTVV.

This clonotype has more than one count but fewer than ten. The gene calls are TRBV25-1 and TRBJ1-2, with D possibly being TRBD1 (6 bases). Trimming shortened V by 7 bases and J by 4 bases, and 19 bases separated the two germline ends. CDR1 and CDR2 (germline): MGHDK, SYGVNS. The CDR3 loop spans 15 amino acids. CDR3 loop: CASTRTPGQCYGYTF. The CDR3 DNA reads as TGTGCCAGCACCAGAACTCCGGGACAATGCTATGGCTACACCTTC.

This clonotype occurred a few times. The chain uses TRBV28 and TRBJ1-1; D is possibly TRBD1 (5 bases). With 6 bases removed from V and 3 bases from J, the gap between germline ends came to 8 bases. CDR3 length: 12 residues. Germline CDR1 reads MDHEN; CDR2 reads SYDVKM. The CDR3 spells CASRGVDTEAFF. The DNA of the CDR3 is TGTGCCAGCAGGGGGGTGGACACTGAAGCTTTCTTT.

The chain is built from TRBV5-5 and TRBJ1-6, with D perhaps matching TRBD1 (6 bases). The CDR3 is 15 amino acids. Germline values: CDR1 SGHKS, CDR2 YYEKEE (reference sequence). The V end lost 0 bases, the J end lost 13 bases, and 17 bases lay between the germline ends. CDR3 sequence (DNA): TGTGCCAGCAGCTTGGGGCCGGGGGCAGGAATTCCCCTCCACTTT. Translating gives CASSLGPGAGIPLHF.

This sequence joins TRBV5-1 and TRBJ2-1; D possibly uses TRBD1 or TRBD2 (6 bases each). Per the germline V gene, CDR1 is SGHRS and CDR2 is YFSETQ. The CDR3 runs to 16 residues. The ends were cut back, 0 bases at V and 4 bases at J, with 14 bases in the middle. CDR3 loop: CASSLDPGGHYNEQFF. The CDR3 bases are TGCGCCAGCAGCTTGGATCCCGGGGGCCATTACAATGAGCAGTTCTTC.

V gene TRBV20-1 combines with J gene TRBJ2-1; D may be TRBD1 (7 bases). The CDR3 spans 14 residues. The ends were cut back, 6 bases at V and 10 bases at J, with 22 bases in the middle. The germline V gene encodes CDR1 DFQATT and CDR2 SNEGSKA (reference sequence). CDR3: CSAMVGIQGREQFF. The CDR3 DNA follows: TGCAGTGCCATGGTCGGTATACAGGGGAGGGAGCAGTTCTTC.

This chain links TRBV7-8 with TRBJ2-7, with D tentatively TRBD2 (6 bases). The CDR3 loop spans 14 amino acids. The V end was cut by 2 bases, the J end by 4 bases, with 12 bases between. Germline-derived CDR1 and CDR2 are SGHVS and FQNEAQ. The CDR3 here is CASSLPPGGYEQYF. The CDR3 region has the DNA TGTGCCAGCAGCTTACCTCCCGGGGGTTACGAGCAGTACTTC.

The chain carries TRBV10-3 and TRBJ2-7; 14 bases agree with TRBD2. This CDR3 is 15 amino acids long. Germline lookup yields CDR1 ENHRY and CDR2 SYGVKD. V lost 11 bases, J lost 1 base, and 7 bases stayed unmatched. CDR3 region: CAVGLAGGLSYEQYF. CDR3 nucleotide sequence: TGTGCCGTCGGACTAGCGGGGGGACTGTCCTACGAGCAGTACTTC.

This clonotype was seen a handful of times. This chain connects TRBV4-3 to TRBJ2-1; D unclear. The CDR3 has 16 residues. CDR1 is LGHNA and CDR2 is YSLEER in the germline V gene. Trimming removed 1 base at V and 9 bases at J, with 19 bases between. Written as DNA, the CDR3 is TGCGCCAGCAGCCAAGGATATGGGCAGGCTTGGCGTGAGCAGTTCTTC. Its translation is CASSQGYGQAWREQFF.

The DNA of the CDR3 is TGTGCCAGCAGCTTAGATCCCGGCCCCCTGAACACTGAAGCTTTCTTT. Its protein product is CASSLDPGPLNTEAFF. The chain couples TRBV11-2 to TRBJ1-1, with D uncertain. This CDR3 is 16 amino acids long. V lost 0 bases to trimming and J lost 0 bases, with 11 bases between them. From germline, CDR1 is SGHAT and CDR2 FQNNGV.

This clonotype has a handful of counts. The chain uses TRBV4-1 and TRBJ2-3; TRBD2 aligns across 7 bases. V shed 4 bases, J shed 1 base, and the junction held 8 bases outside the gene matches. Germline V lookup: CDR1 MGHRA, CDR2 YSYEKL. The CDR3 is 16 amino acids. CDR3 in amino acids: CASSLPTSSRTDTQYF. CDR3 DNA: TGCGCCAGCAGCCTGCCGACTAGCTCCCGCACAGATACGCAGTATTTT.

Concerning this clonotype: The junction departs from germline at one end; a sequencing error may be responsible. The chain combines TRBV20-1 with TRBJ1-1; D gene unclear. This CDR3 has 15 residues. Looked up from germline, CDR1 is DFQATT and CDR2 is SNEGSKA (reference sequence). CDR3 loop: CSVRRSTPGNTEAFF. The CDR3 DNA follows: TGCAGTGTTAGACGTAGTACCCCGGGAAACACTGAAGCTTTCTTT.

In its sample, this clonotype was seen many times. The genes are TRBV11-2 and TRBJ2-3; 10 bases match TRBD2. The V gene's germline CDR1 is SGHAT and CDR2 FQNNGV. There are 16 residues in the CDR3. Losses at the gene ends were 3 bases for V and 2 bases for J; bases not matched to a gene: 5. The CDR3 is CASSFRSGGATDTQYF. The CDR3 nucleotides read TGTGCCAGCAGCTTCCGGAGCGGGGGGGCCACAGATACGCAGTATTTT.

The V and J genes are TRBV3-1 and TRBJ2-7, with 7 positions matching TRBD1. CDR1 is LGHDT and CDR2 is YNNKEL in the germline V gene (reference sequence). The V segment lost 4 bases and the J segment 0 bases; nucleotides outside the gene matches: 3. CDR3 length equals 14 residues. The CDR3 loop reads CASSRGQDSYEQYF. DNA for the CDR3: TGTGCCAGCAGCCGAGGACAGGACTCCTACGAGCAGTACTTC.

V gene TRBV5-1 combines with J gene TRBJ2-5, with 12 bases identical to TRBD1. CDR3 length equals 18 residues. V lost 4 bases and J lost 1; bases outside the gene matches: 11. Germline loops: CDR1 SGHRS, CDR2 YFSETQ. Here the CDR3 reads CASSGLGQGALRQETQYF. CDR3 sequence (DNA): TGCGCCAGCAGCGGCCTGGGACAGGGGGCATTGCGCCAAGAGACCCAGTACTTC.

The CDR3 DNA is TGTGCCAGCTCACCACCCTCGGGGGCCCTCACCTACGAGCAGTACTTC. Protein: CASSPPSGALTYEQYF. The chain links TRBV18 to TRBJ2-7, with D possibly called TRBD1 or TRBD2 (6 bases each). CDR1 KGHSH and CDR2 LQKENI come from the germline V gene. Trimming stripped 0 bases from V and 2 bases from J, with 14 bases between. The CDR3 has 16 residues.

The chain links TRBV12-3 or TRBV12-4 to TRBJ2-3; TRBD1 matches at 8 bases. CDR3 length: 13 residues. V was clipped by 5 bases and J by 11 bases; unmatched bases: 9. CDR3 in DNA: TGTGCCAGCAGTCTCCGGGACAGGTATGGGCAGTATTTT. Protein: CASSLRDRYGQYF.